The 24 T cell receptor beta chains below were found in one sample sequenced in a study of response to subunit inactivated influenza vaccine. From the RT-PCR reads, TCRdb called clonotypes with MiXCR, one entry per CDR3 protein. The table has fewer than 700,000 distinct CDR3 sequences, 10% to 15% seen once. The specimen was PBMCs from blood, collected 45 days after vaccination. These receptors all come from a middle-aged man who received an inactivated influenza vaccine.

Comment on this clonotype: At one end the junction does not follow the germline gene, possibly because of a read error. The chain is built from TRBV7-7 and TRBJ2-1; maybe TRBD2 (7 bases). CDR1 and CDR2 (germline): SSHAT, FNYEAQ (reference sequence). The CDR3 is 16 amino acids. CDR3 protein: CASSLGSGGAYNEQFF. CDR3 coding DNA: TGTGCTAGCAGCTTAGGGTCGGGGGGCGCCTACAATGAGCAGTTCTTC.

This clonotype was observed a few times. A clone one base away is much larger, so this may be a read error. The chain uses TRBV12-3 or TRBV12-4 and TRBJ2-2, with no clear D. Deletions cut 5 bases from V and 4 bases from J, with 5 bases between. This CDR3 region has 12 residues. CDR3 in amino acids: CASSLPTGELFF. The CDR3 bases are TGTGCCAGCAGTCTCCCCACCGGGGAGCTGTTTTTT.

At least ten counts were recorded for this clonotype. The V call is TRBV4-2, the J call TRBJ1-2, with a weak D call TRBD1 (6 bases). Germline V lookup: CDR1 LGHNA, CDR2 YNFKEQ. The CDR3 is 15 amino acids. Trimming pared 1 base from V and 2 bases from J, leaving 11 bases between. This CDR3 reads CASSQVEGQNYGYTF. As DNA, the CDR3 is TGTGCCAGCAGCCAAGTTGAGGGACAAAACTATGGCTACACCTTC.

This clonotype has a count of ten or more. V gene TRBV12-3 or TRBV12-4 combines with J gene TRBJ2-3, with 12 bases aligning to TRBD2. CDR3 length: 16 amino acids. J was trimmed by 1 base and V by 8 bases; bases with no gene match: 7. Written as DNA, the CDR3 is TGTGCCAGCGGACTAGCGGGAAGGAGCGGCACAGATACGCAGTATTTT. Its protein is CASGLAGRSGTDTQYF.

The chain is built from TRBV20-1 and TRBJ2-1; D call uncertain. Trimming removed 6 bases at V and 0 bases at J, with 9 bases between. CDR1 DFQATT and CDR2 SNEGSKA come from the germline V gene (reference sequence). CDR3 length equals 13 residues. The CDR3 region has the DNA TGCAGTGCGCATCCTCTCTCCTACAATGAGCAGTTCTTC. Translation gives CSAHPLSYNEQFF.

This clonotype was observed a few times. V gene TRBV4-2 combines with J gene TRBJ2-7; 7 bases line up with TRBD2. The CDR3 is made up of 15 amino acids. The V and J ends lost 1 base and 2 bases, in that order; junction bases with no gene match: 5. The germline CDR1 and CDR2 sequences are LGHNA and YNFKEQ. The CDR3 here is CASSQGGRETYEQYF. CDR3 DNA sequence: TGTGCCAGCAGCCAAGGTGGGCGGGAGACCTACGAGCAGTACTTC.

This clonotype was recorded at least ten times. V gene TRBV25-1 combines with J gene TRBJ2-7; possibly TRBD2 for D (6 bases). Germline CDR1 is MGHDK and CDR2 is SYGVNS. Between the trimmed V and J ends, which lost 0 bases and 4 bases, there was a span of 7 bases. The CDR3 covers 13 residues. The DNA of the CDR3 is TGTGCCAGCAGTGAATACGGGGGTTACGAGCAGTACTTC. Protein: CASSEYGGYEQYF.

In its sample, this clonotype was seen many times. The chain links TRBV5-6 to TRBJ2-3; D is unresolved. The germline V gene has CDR1 SGHDT and CDR2 YYEEEE. The CDR3 loop spans 12 amino acids. Trimming pared 2 bases from V and 10 bases from J, leaving 11 bases between. CDR3 coding DNA: TGTGCCAGCAGCTTACGGTCTTCCCCGCAGTATTTT. Its protein product is CASSLRSSPQYF.

The rearrangement joins TRBV20-1 to TRBJ1-2; possible D gene TRBD1, 6 bases. V lost 5 bases and J 6 bases, leaving 16 bases between the germline ends. Per germline, CDR1 DFQATT and CDR2 SNEGSKA (reference sequence). The CDR3 spans 13 residues. DNA for the CDR3: TGCAGTGCTTCGCACAGGGAGGCCAATGGCTACACCTTC. It is translated as CSASHREANGYTF.

This clonotype was seen many times. V usage is TRBV5-5 and J usage is TRBJ1-5; 7 bases are shared with TRBD1. Germline V gene data show CDR1 as SGHKS and CDR2 as YYEKEE (reference sequence). V lost 0 bases and J lost 3; bases outside the gene matches: 6. The CDR3 has 16 amino acids. CDR3 amino acids: CASSLVAGGHNQPQHF. In DNA, the CDR3 is TGTGCCAGCAGCTTGGTGGCAGGGGGACACAATCAGCCCCAGCATTTT.

The chain recombines TRBV12-3 or TRBV12-4 with TRBJ1-6; TRBD1 might be the D (6 bases). V lost 5 bases and J 9 bases, leaving 17 bases between the germline ends. This CDR3 region has 15 residues. The DNA of the CDR3 is TGTGCCAGCAGTACTCCGGGACACGGGAGTTCACCCCTCCACTTT. It translates to CASSTPGHGSSPLHF.

This clonotype was seen a handful of times. The chain employs TRBV4-3 and TRBJ2-7; a weak D match, TRBD2 (6 bases). Germline CDR1 is LGHNA and CDR2 is YSLEER. V was clipped by 0 bases and J by 4 bases, with 13 bases between them. This CDR3 region has 15 residues. CDR3 amino acids: CASSQESGGDYEQYF. In DNA form, the CDR3 reads TGCGCCAGCAGCCAAGAGTCCGGAGGGGATTACGAGCAGTACTTC.

The rearrangement uses TRBV3-1 and TRBJ2-1; 9 bases fit TRBD2. V was clipped by 5 bases and J by 2 bases; unmatched bases: 7. Germline assignment: CDR1 LGHDT and CDR2 YNNKEL (reference sequence). CDR3 size: 16 residues. CDR3 loop: CASSTAGGRAYNEQFF. CDR3 sequence (DNA): TGTGCCAGCAGCACAGCTGGCGGGAGGGCCTACAATGAGCAGTTCTTC.

This clonotype was counted a few times. The chain links TRBV27 to TRBJ2-7; 10 bases align to TRBD1. The length of the CDR3 is 15 residues. Germline assignment: CDR1 MNHEY and CDR2 SMNVEV (reference sequence). J gave up 2 bases and V 7 bases, and 8 bases lay outside the gene matches. For the CDR3, the DNA is TGTGCCAGCAAGAATGGGACAGGGGTAACCTACGAGCAGTACTTC. Protein product: CASKNGTGVTYEQYF.

The V and J genes are TRBV12-3 or TRBV12-4 and TRBJ2-3; D is undetermined. The CDR3 is 12 residues long. V dropped 5 bases and J dropped 6 bases, with 9 bases sitting between them. The CDR3 DNA follows: TGTGCCAGCAGTCCCCGGTGGGATACGCAGTATTTT. Its protein product is CASSPRWDTQYF.

This clonotype was found many times. J is TRBJ2-7 and V is TRBV7-3; no reliable D call. The CDR3 runs to 13 residues. Germline loops: CDR1 SGHTA, CDR2 FQGTGA. Trimming shortened V by 2 bases and J by 4 bases, and 9 bases separated the two germline ends. The CDR3 loop is CASSLSRGYEQYF. CDR3 in DNA: TGTGCCAGCAGCTTATCGCGCGGATACGAGCAGTACTTC.

This clonotype was counted ten times or more. This CDR3 reads CASSLRQGSEQYF. The CDR3 DNA reads as TGTGCCAGCAGTTTAAGACAGGGGAGCGAGCAGTACTTC. This chain joins TRBV12-3 or TRBV12-4 and TRBJ2-7, with 8 bases lining up with TRBD1. CDR3 length equals 13 residues. The ends lost 2 bases at V and 6 bases at J; junction bases unmatched: 3.

This clonotype was detected only a few times. The chain joins TRBV20-1 to TRBJ2-1; perhaps TRBD1 as D (6 bases). The germline CDR1 and CDR2 sequences are DFQATT and SNEGSKA (reference sequence). The CDR3 sequence is 15 residues long. V lost 6 bases, J lost 2 bases, and 17 bases lay in between. The CDR3 DNA is TGCAGTGCCAAGTCGGACAGACAACCCTACAATGAGCAGTTCTTC. It is translated as CSAKSDRQPYNEQFF.

The chain employs TRBV27 and TRBJ2-1, with TRBD1 matching over 9 bases. Germline loops: CDR1 MNHEY, CDR2 SMNVEV (reference sequence). CDR3 length equals 16 residues. With V trimmed by 5 bases and J by 1 base, 6 bases remained unmatched. The CDR3 sequence: CASSRQGGTSYNEQFF. As DNA, the CDR3 is TGTGCCAGCAGTCGACAGGGGGGGACTTCCTACAATGAGCAGTTCTTC.

J is TRBJ2-3 and V is TRBV11-2, with D perhaps matching TRBD1 or TRBD2 (5 bases each). Trimming shortened V by 5 bases and J by 2 bases, and 17 bases separated the two germline ends. The CDR3 runs 16 residues. The germline CDR1 and CDR2 sequences are SGHAT and FQNNGV. The CDR3 region is CASSRGASRITDTQYF. The CDR3 coding sequence is TGTGCCAGCAGCAGAGGGGCGAGCCGGATCACAGATACGCAGTATTTT.

The chain links TRBV12-3 or TRBV12-4 to TRBJ2-6, with D possibly matching TRBD2 (6 bases). The CDR3 has 17 amino acids. V was trimmed by 3 bases and J by 0 bases, leaving 12 bases between them. CDR3 in DNA: TGTGCCAGCAGTTTGGGGACTGTGGCCTCTGGGGCCAACGTCCTGACTTTC. This codes for CASSLGTVASGANVLTF.

This clonotype was observed a handful of times. This chain uses TRBV20-1 with TRBJ2-2, with D perhaps matching TRBD1 (6 bases). V shed 6 bases and J shed 1 base, with 15 bases lying between them. CDR3 length equals 15 residues. The germline CDR1 and CDR2 sequences are DFQATT and SNEGSKA (reference sequence). CDR3 bases: TGCAGTGCCCAAAGACAGGACAAGAACACCGGGGAGCTGTTTTTT. Amino acid sequence: CSAQRQDKNTGELFF.

The chain uses TRBV5-1 and TRBJ2-1, with a tentative D call TRBD1 (5 bases). Per the germline V gene, CDR1 is SGHRS and CDR2 is YFSETQ. There are 11 residues in the CDR3. The V end was cut by 0 bases, the J end by 14 bases, with 9 bases between. The CDR3 is CASSLDGREFF. In DNA, the CDR3 is TGCGCCAGCAGCTTGGATGGCAGGGAGTTCTTC.

This sequence joins TRBV2 and TRBJ2-7, with D possibly being TRBD1 or TRBD2 (5 bases each). This CDR3 is built from 18 residues. In germline, CDR1 is SNHLY, CDR2 FYNNEI. V dropped 1 base and J dropped 4 bases, with 23 bases sitting between them. CDR3 sequence (DNA): TGTGCCAGCAGTGAAGTCTTGGTACGGGGACGCCAAGATTACGAGCAGTACTTC. It codes for CASSEVLVRGRQDYEQYF. Full variable domain (outside the CDR3, taken from reference TRBV2 and TRBJ2-7): EPEVTQTPSHQVTQMGQEVILRCVPISNHLYFYWYRQILGQKVEFLVSFYNNEISEKSEIFDDQFSVERPDGSNFTLKIRSTKLEDSAMYFCASSEVLVRGRQDYEQYFGPGTRLTVT.